Presented here are 14 T cell receptor beta chains from one specimen sequenced in a study of molecular identifiers for immune sequencing clone quantification. TCRdb independently ran MiXCR on the PCR reads; one entry per CDR3 protein. The table lists 400,000 to 600,000 distinct CDR3 sequences, about 25% of them singletons. The source material was naive CD8+ T cells from blood, with Jurkat cell RNA spiked in. Subset described: FACS-sorted CD8+CD4-CCR7+CD45RA+ naive T cells. The receptors here all came from a human donor in good health. Some libraries in this study had Jurkat cell RNA spiked in.

V gene TRBV7-9 combines with J gene TRBJ2-3, with D perhaps matching TRBD1 (5 bases). Germline CDR1 and CDR2: SEHNR and FQNEAQ (reference sequence). The CDR3 loop spans 15 amino acids. Trimming shortened V by 5 bases and J by 5 bases, and 17 bases separated the two germline ends. The DNA of the CDR3 is TGTGCCAGCAGCCCCATCAGGGCCGCAGAAGATACGCAGTATTTT. Its protein product is CASSPIRAAEDTQYF.

This clonotype was observed a few times. The chain links TRBV27 to TRBJ1-1, with unresolved D. The CDR3 extends over 14 amino acids. Per the germline V gene, CDR1 is MNHEY and CDR2 is SMNVEV (reference sequence). Trimming took 4 bases from V and 0 from J, leaving 9 bases between them. CDR3 in DNA: TGTGCCAGCAGTTGGGCAGCCATGAACACTGAAGCTTTCTTT. Its translation: CASSWAAMNTEAFF.

In its sample, this clonotype was seen once. The genes are TRBV14 and TRBJ2-1, with D uncertain. Germline CDR1 SGHDN, CDR2 FVKESK. V was trimmed by 0 bases and J by 15 bases, leaving 18 bases between them. The CDR3 is 14 residues long. The CDR3 DNA reads as TGTGCCAGCAGCCAAGATAGGGTACAGCCGGGCTTGTTCTTC. It translates to CASSQDRVQPGLFF.

This clonotype was observed a few times. The chain has TRBV7-9 and TRBJ1-5; D not certain. CDR1 SEHNR and CDR2 FQNEAQ come from the germline V gene (reference sequence). Trimming cost V 3 bases and J 1 base, with 10 bases left between them. The CDR3 covers 15 residues. The CDR3 DNA reads TGTGCCAGCAGCTTGGGTCATGGGAGCAATCAGCCCCAGCATTTT. The encoded protein is CASSLGHGSNQPQHF.

The rearrangement joins TRBV7-6 to TRBJ1-1; 7 bases fit TRBD1. Trimming at V came to 5 bases and at J to 4 bases, leaving 10 bases not matched to a gene. The length of the CDR3 is 15 residues. Germline assignment: CDR1 SGHVS and CDR2 FNYEAQ. This CDR3 is CASSPEGGLSTEAFF. CDR3 sequence (DNA): TGTGCCAGCAGCCCAGAAGGGGGCTTGAGCACTGAAGCTTTCTTT. The whole variable domain, filled in from reference TRBV7-6 and TRBJ1-1, reads GAGVSQSPRYKVTKRGQDVALRCDPISGHVSLYWYRQALGQGPEFLTYFNYEAQQDKSGLPNDRFSAERPEGSISTLTIQRTEQRDSAMYRCASSPEGGLSTEAFFGQGTRLTVV.

The chain uses TRBV6-2 or TRBV6-3 and TRBJ1-5, with 9 bases that match TRBD1. With V trimmed by 2 bases and J by 7 bases, 6 bases remained unmatched. The CDR3 is made up of 15 amino acids. Germline values: CDR1 MNHEY, CDR2 SVGEGT. As DNA, the CDR3 is TGTGCCAGCAGTTACGGGACAGGGTTTAGACAGCCCCAGCATTTT. Residues: CASSYGTGFRQPQHF.

This clonotype was found a few times. The chain combines TRBV11-2 with TRBJ2-5; 7 bases match TRBD1. V was pared by 3 bases and J by 3 bases, with 13 bases of the junction left unmatched. CDR1 is SGHAT and CDR2 is FQNNGV in the germline V gene. There are 17 residues in the CDR3. Here the CDR3 DNA reads TGTGCCAGCAGCTTGTATGGGACCGGGACAGAGAAAGAGACCCAGTACTTC. Its protein is CASSLYGTGTEKETQYF.

At least ten counts were recorded for this clonotype. The chain couples TRBV7-2 to TRBJ2-3, with a possible D match to TRBD1 (6 bases). Germline CDR1 and CDR2: SGHTA and FQGNSA. CDR3 size: 16 residues. V was shortened by 5 bases and J by 0 bases, with 15 bases between the two germline ends. CDR3 amino acids: CASSLDRGSSTDTQYF. As DNA, the CDR3 is TGTGCCAGCAGCCTAGATAGGGGGAGCAGCACAGATACGCAGTATTTT. The full variable domain, in which reference TRBV7-2 and TRBJ2-3 provide the parts outside the CDR3, is GAGVSQSPSNKVTEKGKDVELRCDPISGHTALYWYRQSLGQGLEFLIYFQGNSAPDKSGLPSDRFSAERTGGSVSTLTIQRTQQEDSAVYLCASSLDRGSSTDTQYFGPGTRLTVL.

This clonotype has a handful of counts. The chain has TRBV5-1 and TRBJ2-1, with TRBD2 matching over 8 bases. The CDR3 has 15 residues. V shed 0 bases and J 6 bases; nucleotides not matched to a gene: 5. Germline V gene lookup returns CDR1 SGHRS and CDR2 YFSETQ. CDR3 residues: CASSLEITSGNEQFF. The CDR3 nucleotides read TGCGCCAGCAGCTTGGAAATAACTAGCGGCAATGAGCAGTTCTTC.

Ten or more counts support this clonotype. This chain links TRBV2 with TRBJ2-1; D might be TRBD2 (7 bases). Deletions cut 10 bases from V and 8 bases from J, with 9 bases between. Per the germline V gene, CDR1 is SNHLY and CDR2 is FYNNEI. This CDR3 region has 10 residues. The CDR3 DNA sequence: TGTGCCACCGGGGGGCATGAGCAGTTCTTC. It translates to CATGGHEQFF. Variable domain in full (rest from reference TRBV2 and TRBJ2-1): EPEVTQTPSHQVTQMGQEVILRCVPISNHLYFYWYRQILGQKVEFLVSFYNNEISEKSEIFDDQFSVERPDGSNFTLKIRSTKLEDSAMYFCATGGHEQFFGPGTRLTVL.

The chain carries TRBV28 and TRBJ2-7, with TRBD1 as a possible D gene (5 bases). Germline loops: CDR1 MDHEN, CDR2 SYDVKM. The V and J ends lost 7 bases and 0 bases respectively, with 10 bases between them. CDR3 length: 13 amino acids. The CDR3 DNA follows: TGTGCCAGCATCTTTCAGGGCTCCTACGAGCAGTACTTC. Encoded protein: CASIFQGSYEQYF.

J is TRBJ1-5 and V is TRBV19, with 9 positions matching TRBD1. The germline gives CDR1 LNHDA, CDR2 SQIVND (reference sequence). The V segment lost 3 bases and the J segment 6 bases; nucleotides outside the gene matches: 6. CDR3 length equals 15 residues. The CDR3 DNA sequence: TGTGCCAGTAGTATCTTAACAGGGGGCTTTCAGCCCCAGCATTTT. The encoded protein is CASSILTGGFQPQHF.

With regard to this clonotype: An end of the junction differs from the germline gene, which may be a read error. The chain joins TRBV6-5 to TRBJ2-4; D not resolved. CDR1 and CDR2 (germline): MNHEY, SVGAGI. The CDR3 is 17 residues long. CDR3 sequence: CASSNSPLAVAKNIQYF. The CDR3 DNA is TGTGCCAGCAGTAACTCTCCCCTGGCTGTGGCCAAAAACATTCAGTACTTC.

The chain carries TRBV7-9 and TRBJ2-7, with TRBD2 matching over 8 bases. The CDR3 loop spans 17 amino acids. CDR1 and CDR2 (germline): SEHNR, FQNEAQ (reference sequence). V trimming: 8 bases; J trimming: 4 bases; junction bases outside the gene matches: 19. The CDR3 DNA is TGTGCCAGCGGCCCACACGATTGGGGACTAGATGTTTACGAGCAGTACTTC. This codes for CASGPHDWGLDVYEQYF.